This passage covers 28 T cell receptor beta chains from one sample sequenced in a study of blood T cell repertoires in COVID-19. Sequencing was performed with immunoSEQ multiplex PCR; in TCRdb, only in-frame clones are kept and a portion is missing. The table has 130,000 or so clones, about four fifths seen once; the top ten hold roughly 3%. What was sequenced was peripheral blood. The receptors here all came from a woman aged 80 or over with acute or convalescent COVID-19.

This rearrangement joins TRBV19 to TRBJ1-5, with D possibly matching TRBD1 (6 bases). This CDR3 is built from 14 residues. The V end was cut by 8 bases, the J end by 4 bases, with 15 bases between. Germline V lookup: CDR1 LNHDA, CDR2 SQIVND (reference sequence). DNA for the CDR3: TGTGCCAGTGGCCCCGGGACAAGAAATCAGCCCCAGCATTTT. Its protein is CASGPGTRNQPQHF. Looking up the rest from reference TRBV19 and TRBJ1-5 gives the full variable domain: DGGITQSPKYLFRKEGQNVTLSCEQNLNHDAMYWYRQDPGQGLRLIYYSQIVNDFQKGDIAEGYSVSREKKESFPLTVTSAQKNPTAFYLCASGPGTRNQPQHFGDGTRLSIL.

CDR3 nucleotide sequence: TGTGCCAGTAGTAGGTCCGGGACTAGTCTATCCGAGACCCAGTACTTC. It encodes CASSRSGTSLSETQYF. The chain carries TRBV19 and TRBJ2-5, with 8 bases identical to TRBD2. There are 16 residues in the CDR3. The trim removed 4 bases at V and 5 bases at J, leaving 12 bases unmatched. Germline lookup yields CDR1 LNHDA and CDR2 SQIVND (reference sequence).

The genes are TRBV6-6 and TRBJ1-6; 9 bases fit TRBD1. The V and J ends lost 6 bases and 14 bases, in that order; junction bases with no gene match: 17. The germline V gene encodes CDR1 MNHNY and CDR2 SVGAGI (reference sequence). The CDR3 has 16 residues. This chain's CDR3 is CASSPEGQGSFTTLHF. CDR3 coding DNA: TGTGCCAGCAGCCCCGAGGGACAGGGATCATTCACAACCCTCCACTTT.

This chain connects TRBV2 to TRBJ2-1; a weak D match, TRBD2 (5 bases). This CDR3 is 16 amino acids long. Germline V gene sequence: CDR1 SNHLY, CDR2 FYNNEI. The V and J ends lost 10 bases and 0 bases respectively, with 19 bases between them. Here the CDR3 reads CATFSLEGSSYNEQFF. For the CDR3, the DNA is TGTGCCACCTTTTCCCTCGAGGGAAGCTCCTACAATGAGCAGTTCTTC.

The chain has TRBV2 and TRBJ2-1, with TRBD1 identical over 7 bases. The CDR3 is 14 amino acids. V shed 10 bases, J shed 3 bases, and the junction held 9 bases outside the gene matches. Per germline, CDR1 SNHLY and CDR2 FYNNEI. This CDR3 is CATGTALLYNEQFF. The CDR3 DNA sequence: TGTGCCACGGGGACAGCCCTTCTCTACAATGAGCAGTTCTTC. The complete variable domain, with remaining parts taken from reference TRBV2 and TRBJ2-1, reads EPEVTQTPSHQVTQMGQEVILRCVPISNHLYFYWYRQILGQKVEFLVSFYNNEISEKSEIFDDQFSVERPDGSNFTLKIRSTKLEDSAMYFCATGTALLYNEQFFGPGTRLTVL.

The rearrangement uses TRBV5-1 and TRBJ2-1; 9 bases agree with TRBD2. The CDR3 loop spans 15 amino acids. The germline V gene has CDR1 SGHRS and CDR2 YFSETQ. The V and J ends lost 2 bases and 6 bases, in that order; junction bases with no gene match: 6. The CDR3 DNA reads TGCGCCAGCAGCTTAACTCTAGCGGGGCCCAATGAGCAGTTCTTC. This sequence encodes CASSLTLAGPNEQFF.

The chain employs TRBV10-3 and TRBJ1-1; TRBD1 matches at 8 bases. V lost 6 bases to trimming and J lost 0 bases; unmatched junction nucleotides: 3. Germline loops: CDR1 ENHRY, CDR2 SYGVKD. This CDR3 has 14 residues. Here the CDR3 reads CAISATGVNTEAFF. CDR3 in DNA: TGTGCCATCAGCGCGACAGGGGTGAACACTGAAGCTTTCTTT.

The J gene is TRBJ1-2, the V gene TRBV11-1, with D possibly TRBD1 on 6 matching bases. The CDR3 has 14 residues. V gave up 6 bases and J gave up 4 bases, with 15 bases separating them. Germline loops: CDR1 SGHAT, CDR2 FQDESV (reference sequence). The CDR3 spells CASRGAPSAYGYTF. The CDR3 bases are TGTGCCAGCAGGGGGGCGCCCTCAGCCTATGGCTACACCTTC.

The chain employs TRBV5-1 and TRBJ2-7; D unresolved. From germline, CDR1 is SGHRS and CDR2 YFSETQ. This CDR3 contains 14 residues. Trimming removed 2 bases at V and 0 bases at J, with 9 bases between. The CDR3 spells CASSFPPSSYEQYF. In nucleotides, the CDR3 is TGCGCCAGCAGCTTCCCTCCTAGCTCCTACGAGCAGTACTTC.

The chain employs TRBV6-1 and TRBJ1-2; 7 bases agree with TRBD1. Unmatched junction bases numbered 13, after V lost 4 bases and J lost 5 bases. CDR3 length: 16 amino acids. Germline assignment: CDR1 MNHNS and CDR2 SASEGT. CDR3 coding DNA: TGTGCCAGCAGTGGAGTGGACAGGACGCATAGGTATGGCTACACCTTC. It is translated as CASSGVDRTHRYGYTF.

The chain is built from TRBV7-2 and TRBJ2-3; 9 bases align to TRBD2. V was clipped by 5 bases and J by 0 bases; unmatched bases: 3. The CDR3 is 15 residues long. CDR1 and CDR2 (germline): SGHTA, FQGNSA. The DNA of the CDR3 is TGTGCCAGCAGCATTAGCGGGGGCAGCACAGATACGCAGTATTTT. It encodes CASSISGGSTDTQYF.

V and J are TRBV5-5 and TRBJ2-3; no clear D gene. Trimming took 0 bases from V and 1 from J, leaving 6 bases between them. The germline gives CDR1 SGHKS, CDR2 YYEKEE (reference sequence). This CDR3 is 14 amino acids long. The CDR3 DNA sequence: TGTGCCAGCAGCTTGGACAGACGCACAGATACGCAGTATTTT. This translates into CASSLDRRTDTQYF.

The gene calls are TRBV19 and TRBJ2-3; 7 positions match TRBD1. The J segment lost 1 base and the V segment lost 8 bases, leaving 9 bases of the junction unmatched. This CDR3 is built from 15 residues. In germline, CDR1 is LNHDA, CDR2 SQIVND (reference sequence). The CDR3 sequence is CASQGRTGGTDTQYF. CDR3 in DNA: TGTGCCAGTCAGGGTCGGACAGGAGGCACAGATACGCAGTATTTT.

This chain uses TRBV6-1 with TRBJ1-5; D unclear. Trimming took off 1 base at V and 12 bases at J, with 10 bases between the two ends. CDR1 MNHNS and CDR2 SASEGT come from the germline V gene. There are 12 residues in the CDR3. CDR3 sequence: CASSEGLKLQHF. The CDR3 DNA is TGTGCCAGCAGTGAAGGCCTAAAGCTCCAGCATTTT.

V gene TRBV6-5 combines with J gene TRBJ1-1; 11 bases are a match to TRBD1. Germline CDR1 MNHEY, CDR2 SVGAGI. V lost 4 bases, J lost 3 bases, and 7 bases stayed unmatched. The CDR3 sequence is 16 residues long. The CDR3 region has the DNA TGTGCCAGCAGTTGGAATCCGGGACAGGGGGACACTGAAGCTTTCTTT. Translated, it gives CASSWNPGQGDTEAFF.

This clone was recorded once. This chain joins TRBV19 and TRBJ1-1; tentatively, D is TRBD1 (5 bases). Germline V gene lookup returns CDR1 LNHDA and CDR2 SQIVND (reference sequence). The CDR3 totals 13 residues. V lost 8 bases and J 6 bases, leaving 16 bases between the germline ends. The CDR3 here is CASCGRGFAEAFF. CDR3 DNA: TGTGCCAGTTGTGGAAGGGGCTTCGCTGAAGCTTTCTTT.

The rearrangement joins TRBV19 to TRBJ1-2, with unresolved D. The V and J ends lost 5 bases and 1 base respectively, with 17 bases between them. There are 16 residues in the CDR3. Germline lookup yields CDR1 LNHDA and CDR2 SQIVND (reference sequence). The DNA of the CDR3 is TGTGCCAGTAGTGAGCAATCGGGGTCGGGTAACTATGGCTACACCTTC. This encodes CASSEQSGSGNYGYTF.

The gene calls are TRBV24-1 and TRBJ2-1, with TRBD1 as a possible D gene (5 bases). V lost 3 bases, J lost 5 bases, and 13 bases lay in between. The CDR3 length is 15 residues. The V gene's germline CDR1 is KGHDR and CDR2 SFDVKD. CDR3 sequence: CATSDAGIGDNEQFF. Here the CDR3 DNA reads TGTGCCACCAGTGATGCAGGGATCGGAGACAATGAGCAGTTCTTC.

The V gene is TRBV3-1 (or the pseudogene TRBV3-2), the J gene TRBJ1-2; unclear D gene. The CDR3 consists of 14 residues. Germline values: CDR1 LGHDT, CDR2 YNNKEL (reference sequence). Between the trimmed V and J ends, which lost 1 base and 8 bases, there was a span of 14 bases. CDR3 bases: TGTGCCAGCAGCCAAGGGCGGCAGCCCCTCGGCTACACCTTC. This encodes CASSQGRQPLGYTF.

The chain is built from TRBV11-2 and TRBJ2-2; D gene uncertain. V shed 4 bases and J shed 2 bases, with 5 bases lying between them. This CDR3 is 13 amino acids long. CDR1 is SGHAT, CDR2 FQNNGV, per germline. The CDR3 sequence: CASSYTNTGELFF. The CDR3 DNA sequence: TGTGCCAGCAGCTATACTAACACCGGGGAGCTGTTTTTT.

The chain recombines TRBV18 with TRBJ2-3; TRBD2 matches 7 bases. Losses at the gene ends were 6 bases for V and 2 bases for J; bases not matched to a gene: 11. Germline V gene sequence: CDR1 KGHSH, CDR2 LQKENI. There are 16 residues in the CDR3. The CDR3 reads CASSGGFGGFTDTQYF. In DNA, the CDR3 is TGTGCCAGCTCCGGAGGGTTCGGGGGGTTCACAGATACGCAGTATTTT.

The chain joins TRBV27 to TRBJ1-3, with D possibly being TRBD1 (5 bases). Trimming took off 4 bases at V and 0 bases at J, with 10 bases between the two ends. The germline V gene encodes CDR1 MNHEY and CDR2 SMNVEV (reference sequence). The CDR3 is 15 residues long. This CDR3 reads CASSYRFISGNTIYF. In DNA, the CDR3 is TGTGCCAGCAGTTACAGGTTTATCTCTGGAAACACCATATATTTT.

The rearrangement links TRBV21-1 to TRBJ1-3. TRBV21-1 is an annotated pseudogene. The CDR3 totals 16 residues. As DNA, the CDR3 is TGTGCCAGCAGCAAAGCAAGTGCTACCTCTGGAAACACCATATATTTT. This translates into CASSKASATSGNTIYF.

The chain links TRBV5-1 to TRBJ1-5; no definite D call. Germline lookup yields CDR1 SGHRS and CDR2 YFSETQ. This CDR3 comprises 13 residues. Trimming stripped 5 bases from V and 5 bases from J, with 11 bases between. The CDR3 coding sequence is TGCGCCAGCAGTCCTGACGGAGATCAGCCCCAGCATTTT. Translating it yields CASSPDGDQPQHF. Full variable domain (rest looked up from reference TRBV5-1 and TRBJ1-5): KAGVTQTPRYLIKTRGQQVTLSCSPISGHRSVSWYQQTPGQGLQFLFEYFSETQRNKGNFPGRFSGRQFSNSRSEMNVSTLELGDSALYLCASSPDGDQPQHFGDGTRLSIL.

The V gene is TRBV2, the J gene TRBJ2-2; TRBD1 aligns across 8 bases. Germline CDR1 reads SNHLY; CDR2 reads FYNNEI. This CDR3 spans 14 amino acids. Trimming cost V 6 bases and J 2 bases; bases outside gene matches: 2. CDR3 protein: CASRQGGNTGELFF. CDR3 coding DNA: TGTGCCAGCAGACAGGGGGGAAACACCGGGGAGCTGTTTTTT.

This clone was found once. CDR3: CASSPRPGGTGANVLTF. The CDR3 nucleotides are TGTGCCAGCAGTCCCAGACCGGGGGGGACTGGGGCCAACGTCCTGACTTTC. The chain has TRBV5-4 and TRBJ2-6; the match to TRBD2 covers 8 bases. Germline CDR1 reads SGHNT; CDR2 reads YYREEE (reference sequence). V was pared by 5 bases and J by 2 bases, with 9 bases of the junction left unmatched. This CDR3 contains 17 residues. The variable domain in full, with the rest retrieved from reference TRBV5-4 and TRBJ2-6, is ETGVTQSPTHLIKTRGQQVTLRCSSQSGHNTVSWYQQALGQGPQFIFQYYREEENGRGNFPPRFSGLQFPNYSSELNVNALELDDSALYLCASSPRPGGTGANVLTFGAGSRLTVL.

The V and J genes are TRBV2 and TRBJ1-2, with D perhaps TRBD1 (6 bases). This CDR3 has 15 residues. The V gene's germline CDR1 is SNHLY and CDR2 FYNNEI. The ends were cut back, 4 bases at V and 7 bases at J, with 19 bases in the middle. The CDR3 is CASSGGLDSGSGYTF. The DNA of the CDR3 is TGTGCCAGCAGTGGGGGGTTGGACAGTGGGTCTGGCTACACCTTC. The variable domain in full, completed from reference TRBV2 and TRBJ1-2, reads EPEVTQTPSHQVTQMGQEVILRCVPISNHLYFYWYRQILGQKVEFLVSFYNNEISEKSEIFDDQFSVERPDGSNFTLKIRSTKLEDSAMYFCASSGGLDSGSGYTFGSGTRLTVV.

The rearrangement uses TRBV3-1 (or the pseudogene TRBV3-2) and TRBJ1-1, with a possible D match to TRBD1 (6 bases). Germline V gene data show CDR1 as LGHDT and CDR2 as YNNKEL (reference sequence). V lost 0 bases to trimming and J lost 1 base, with 15 bases between them. This CDR3 region has 17 residues. CDR3 DNA sequence: TGTGCCAGCAGCCAAGATAAGGGGACATACAAGAACACTGAAGCTTTCTTT. Amino acid sequence: CASSQDKGTYKNTEAFF.